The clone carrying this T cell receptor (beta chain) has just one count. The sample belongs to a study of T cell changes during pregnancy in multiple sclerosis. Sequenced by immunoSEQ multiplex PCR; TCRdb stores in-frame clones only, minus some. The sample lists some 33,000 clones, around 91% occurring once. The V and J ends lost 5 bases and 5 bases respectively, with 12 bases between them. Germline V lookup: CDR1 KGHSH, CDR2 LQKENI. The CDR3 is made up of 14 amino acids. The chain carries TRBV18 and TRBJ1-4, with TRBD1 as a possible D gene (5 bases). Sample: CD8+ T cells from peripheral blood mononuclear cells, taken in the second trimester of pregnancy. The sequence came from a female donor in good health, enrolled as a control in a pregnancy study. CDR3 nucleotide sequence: TGTGCCAGCTCAACGACGGAGGGGAATGAAAAACTGTTTTTT. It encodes CASSTTEGNEKLFF. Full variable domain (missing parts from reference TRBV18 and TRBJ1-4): NAGVMQNPRHLVRRRGQEARLRCSPMKGHSHVYWYRQLPEEGLKFMVYLQKENIIDESGMPKERFSAEFPKEGPSILRIQQVVRGDSAAYFCASSTTEGNEKLFFGSGTQLSVL.